Included here is one TCR beta chain sequence, with context. This clone was counted only a few times. Its antigen is still unknown. Base qualities are not recorded, but no much larger clone differs from it by a single base. Genomic DNA was extracted from sorted cells for sequencing of the TCRbeta CDR3 region. The immunoSEQ Assay was used to sequence the TCRbeta CDR3 regions. TCRdb took this table from immuneACCESS and kept in-frame rearrangements with V and J called. Such tables lack part of the clones; where checked against another copy, unresolved V genes explain under half of the gap, and the rest is unexplained. Across this sample there are around 100,000 clones, with less than 90% seen only once. Roughly 5.5% of the sample is held by the ten biggest clonotypes. Patients with autoimmune disease history or receiving systemic immunosuppression were excluded from the trial. Peripheral blood for TCR sequencing was drawn from every dose cohort at baseline, at cycle 4 day 1 and at cycle 7 day 1. Samples came from an open-label, multicenter, first-in-human phase I dose-escalation trial of ivuxolimab. Adults with locally advanced or metastatic head and neck squamous cell, hepatocellular, melanoma or renal cell carcinoma were enrolled in the trial. Before TCR sequencing, CD4+ and CD8+ T cells were separately sorted from peripheral blood.

The data are from a study of OX40 agonist ivuxolimab in advanced cancers. Looking at the study overall: The costimulatory receptor OX40 (CD134) was targeted by ivuxolimab, a fully human IgG2 agonistic monoclonal antibody. Intravenous ivuxolimab was administered to patients every 2 weeks at six dose levels: 0.01, 0.1, 0.3, 1.5, 3 and 10 mg/kg. Of the approximately 54 patients in dose escalation, 19 had hepatocellular carcinoma, around 15 had melanoma, 9 had renal cell carcinoma and 9 had head and neck cancer. In the dose-escalation cohort, 70% to 85% of patients were male, and the mean age was 60 years with a range of roughly 23 to 79. Prior anti-PD-1, anti-PD-L1 or anti-CTLA-4 therapy was permitted, and checkpoint inhibitors had been received by roughly 40% of dose-escalation patients. Partial responses occurred in three dose-escalation patients: two with cutaneous melanoma and one with hepatocellular carcinoma. Peripheral TCRbeta sequencing aimed to test whether ivuxolimab altered TCR sequence diversity and caused clonal T-cell expansion. The paper describes the monotherapy dose-escalation part (N of about 54 patients) of the phase I trial of ivuxolimab. Overall study results and their limits: Low levels of normalized T-cell clonal expansion were also shown by some nonresponding patients. On average, CD8+ T cells showed more expanded clones than CD4+ T cells after ivuxolimab. In partial responders in the 0.1-3.0 mg/kg groups, normalized peripheral clonal expansion was found to be among the lowest, especially among CD8+ T cells. Antigen specificity was not determined for the clonally expanded peripheral T cells. Clonal expansion of both CD4+ and CD8+ blood T cells was observed from baseline to week 6 at doses 0.1 to 3.0 mg/kg.

For CDR1 and CDR2, the germline V gene (reference sequence) lists MNHEY and SMNVEV. Relative to germline, V is 4 bases shorter and J is 8 bases shorter, with 12 bases between their ends. The CDR3, from cysteine to phenylalanine, totals 14 residues. The only DNA kept is the CDR3, 42 bases in frame from the first base. Sequencing used CD4+ or CD8+ T cells sorted from blood, obtained in a trial of the OX40 agonist ivuxolimab. This TCR was recovered from an adult with an advanced solid tumor such as melanoma, head and neck, liver or kidney cancer. This chain joins TRBV27 to TRBJ1-6, with the D gene not clear enough to name. The CDR3 is CASSSTGSYSPLHF. The nucleotides are TGTGCCAGCAGTTCCACCGGGAGCTATTCACCCCTCCACTTT.